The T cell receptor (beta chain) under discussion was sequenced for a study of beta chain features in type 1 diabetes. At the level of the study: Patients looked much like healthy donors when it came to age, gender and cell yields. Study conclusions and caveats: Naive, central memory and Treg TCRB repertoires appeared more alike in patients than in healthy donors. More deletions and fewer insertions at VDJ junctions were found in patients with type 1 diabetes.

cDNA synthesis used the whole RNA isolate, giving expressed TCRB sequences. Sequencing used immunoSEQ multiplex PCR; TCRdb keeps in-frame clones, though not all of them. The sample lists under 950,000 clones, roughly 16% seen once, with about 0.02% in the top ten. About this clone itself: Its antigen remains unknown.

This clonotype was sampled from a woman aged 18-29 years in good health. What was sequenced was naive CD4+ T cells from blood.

The CDR3: CASSRPGAQGDEAFF. As DNA, the CDR3 is TGTGCCAGCAGCCGGCCCGGGGCGCAGGGCGACGAAGCTTTCTTT. V gene TRBV5-6 combines with J gene TRBJ1-1, with a possible D match to TRBD1 (5 bases). Per germline, CDR1 SGHDT and CDR2 YYEEEE. The CDR3 has 15 residues. V lost 4 bases and J 8 bases, leaving 21 bases between the germline ends. The whole variable domain, remainder taken from reference TRBV5-6 and TRBJ1-1, is DAGVTQSPTHLIKTRGQQVTLRCSPKSGHDTVSWYQQALGQGPQFIFQYYEEEERQRGNFPDRFSGHQFPNYSSELNVNALLLGDSALYLCASSRPGAQGDEAFFGQGTRLTVV.